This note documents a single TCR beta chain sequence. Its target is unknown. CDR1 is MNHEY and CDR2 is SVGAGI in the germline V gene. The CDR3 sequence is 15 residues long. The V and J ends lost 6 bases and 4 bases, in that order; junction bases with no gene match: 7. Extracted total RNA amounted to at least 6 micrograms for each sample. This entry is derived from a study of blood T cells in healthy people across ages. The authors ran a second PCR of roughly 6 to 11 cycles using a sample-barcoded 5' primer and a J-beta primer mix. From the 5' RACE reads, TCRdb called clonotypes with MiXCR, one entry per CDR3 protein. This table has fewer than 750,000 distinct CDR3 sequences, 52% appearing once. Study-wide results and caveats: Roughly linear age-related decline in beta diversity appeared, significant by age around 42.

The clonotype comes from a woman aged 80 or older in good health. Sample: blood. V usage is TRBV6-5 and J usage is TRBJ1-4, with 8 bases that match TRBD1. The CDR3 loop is CASRRGDRSNEKLFF. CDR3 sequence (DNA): TGTGCCAGCAGACGGGGGGACAGGAGTAATGAAAAACTGTTTTTT.